This entry concerns a single T cell receptor (beta chain). These data are taken from a study of blood T cell repertoires in COVID-19. Overall study: Sites across the United States, Italy and Spain contributed samples from acute and convalescent COVID-19. PBMCs, B-cell-depleted T cells, or T cells were the source of the cDNA or gDNA that made up the material.

Those enrolled in Seattle joined during active infection and were followed longitudinally afterward. Original processing methods: The assay estimated nucleated cells by amplifying reference gene primers. Sequencing used immunoSEQ multiplex PCR; TCRdb keeps in-frame clones, though not all of them. Clone size and V and J calls were adopted from that table, with D and trimming inferred from the DNA. Of about 150,000 clones in the sample, about 85% were seen once. The CDR3 has 15 residues. The ends lost 1 base at V and 4 bases at J; junction bases unmatched: 4. The V gene's germline CDR1 is SGHTA and CDR2 FQGNSA.

The sequenced material came from peripheral blood. The chain joins TRBV7-2 to TRBJ2-1, with TRBD1 identical over 7 bases. The TCR was taken from a man aged 55 to 70 with COVID-19, enrolled during active disease. The CDR3 nucleotides read TGTGCCAGCAGCTTAGTAGTGGGACAGTACAATGAGCAGTTCTTC. This sequence encodes CASSLVVGQYNEQFF.